These 20 T cell receptor beta chains were all obtained from the same sample, sequenced in a study of blood T cell repertoires in COVID-19. The protocol was immunoSEQ multiplex PCR, while the TCRdb copy is restricted to in-frame clones and leaves out a portion. The table lists fewer than 250,000 clones, about nine tenths of them singletons. Sequenced input: PBMCs or T cells enriched from blood (not recorded which). The receptors were gathered from a woman in her thirties with acute COVID-19.

V gene TRBV19 combines with J gene TRBJ1-1, with 11 bases that match TRBD1. Germline lookup yields CDR1 LNHDA and CDR2 SQIVND (reference sequence). V was clipped by 3 bases and J by 4 bases; unmatched bases: 4. This CDR3 contains 15 residues. The CDR3 loop is CASSITGTGGTEAFF. The CDR3 bases are TGTGCCAGTAGTATTACCGGGACAGGGGGCACTGAAGCTTTCTTT. Drawing the rest from reference TRBV19 and TRBJ1-1, the complete variable domain is DGGITQSPKYLFRKEGQNVTLSCEQNLNHDAMYWYRQDPGQGLRLIYYSQIVNDFQKGDIAEGYSVSREKKESFPLTVTSAQKNPTAFYLCASSITGTGGTEAFFGQGTRLTVV.

CDR3 residues: CASSLGPSRSEAFF. CDR3 DNA: TGTGCCAGCAGCTTGGGCCCCTCAAGGAGTGAAGCTTTCTTT. V is TRBV5-6 and J is TRBJ1-1; no definite D call. V was trimmed by 0 bases and J by 7 bases, leaving 13 bases between them. CDR1 is SGHDT, CDR2 YYEEEE, per germline. The CDR3 covers 14 residues.

This clone was observed once. This CDR3 reads CASSALNEQFF. The CDR3 DNA reads TGTGCCAGCAGCGCACTCAATGAGCAGTTCTTC. The chain recombines TRBV12-3 or TRBV12-4 with TRBJ2-1, with D unclear. The CDR3 consists of 11 residues. V shed 6 bases and J shed 6 bases, with 6 bases lying between them.

The chain links TRBV24-1 to TRBJ1-5; 9 nucleotides align to TRBD1. CDR1 is KGHDR, CDR2 SFDVKD, per germline. The CDR3 has 15 residues. Losses at the gene ends were 6 bases for V and 6 bases for J; bases not matched to a gene: 8. The CDR3 DNA sequence: TGTGCCACCAGTTCTTTGGGACAGGGTGGTCAGCCCCAGCATTTT. It translates to CATSSLGQGGQPQHF.

The chain combines TRBV7-8 with TRBJ1-1, with TRBD1 identical over 12 bases. The V gene's germline CDR1 is SGHVS and CDR2 FQNEAQ. This CDR3 has 14 residues. V shed 5 bases, J shed 11 bases, and the junction held 9 bases outside the gene matches. The CDR3 region is CASSRPGQGASAFF. The CDR3 nucleotides are TGTGCCAGCAGCCGACCGGGACAGGGGGCGTCGGCTTTCTTT.

V usage is TRBV2 and J usage is TRBJ2-2; D unresolved. Trimming removed 7 bases at V and 3 bases at J, with 6 bases between. The CDR3 is 12 residues long. CDR1 is SNHLY, CDR2 FYNNEI, per germline. The CDR3 nucleotides read TGTGCCAGCATTACAGACACCGGGGAGCTGTTTTTT. As protein: CASITDTGELFF.

This sequence joins TRBV7-9 and TRBJ1-5; tentative D call: TRBD1 (6 bases). V lost 5 bases and J 5 bases, leaving 10 bases between the germline ends. The CDR3 contains 13 residues. Looked up from germline, CDR1 is SEHNR and CDR2 is FQNEAQ (reference sequence). The CDR3 DNA reads TGTGCCAGCAGCGCACAGGGAGATCAGCCCCAGCATTTT. Its protein product is CASSAQGDQPQHF.

The chain employs TRBV5-1 and TRBJ1-2, with TRBD1 as a possible D gene (5 bases). Germline CDR1 reads SGHRS; CDR2 reads YFSETQ. V was shortened by 1 base and J by 3 bases, with 13 bases between the two germline ends. The CDR3 is 15 residues long. The CDR3 loop is CASSLSREGDYGYTF. The CDR3 bases are TGCGCCAGCAGCTTGAGCAGGGAGGGCGACTATGGCTACACCTTC.

This chain links TRBV18 with TRBJ1-1; 7 bases match TRBD1. Germline-derived CDR1 and CDR2 are KGHSH and LQKENI. The CDR3 spans 15 residues. With 3 bases clipped from V and 4 bases from J, the junction kept 8 bases outside the gene matches. The CDR3: CASSPYTGVGTEAFF. The DNA of the CDR3 is TGTGCCAGCTCACCCTATACAGGGGTCGGCACTGAAGCTTTCTTT.

The chain employs TRBV6-5 and TRBJ2-5; tentative D call: TRBD1 (6 bases). The CDR3 length is 14 residues. Trimming stripped 0 bases from V and 4 bases from J, with 9 bases between. CDR1 and CDR2 (germline): MNHEY, SVGAGI. DNA for the CDR3: TGTGCCAGCAGTTACTCGAACAGGGCAGAGACCCAGTACTTC. It encodes CASSYSNRAETQYF.

Only a few counts were recorded for this clone. The chain combines TRBV7-9 with TRBJ2-1; perhaps TRBD1 as D (5 bases). CDR1 is SEHNR, CDR2 FQNEAQ, per germline (reference sequence). Trimming removed 5 bases from V and 0 bases from J, with 20 bases in between. There are 18 residues in the CDR3. CDR3 DNA sequence: TGTGCCAGCAGCCCCATCTTTACCGACAGACTCTCCTACAATGAGCAGTTCTTC. Translated, it gives CASSPIFTDRLSYNEQFF.

The rearrangement uses TRBV5-1 and TRBJ1-2; 10 nucleotides align to TRBD1. The germline gives CDR1 SGHRS, CDR2 YFSETQ. The junction had 5 bases not matched to a gene; V was cut back by 4 bases and J by 2 bases. This CDR3 is 15 amino acids long. The CDR3 loop reads CASSPGDRGNYGYTF. CDR3 coding DNA: TGCGCCAGCAGCCCTGGGGACAGGGGCAACTATGGCTACACCTTC.

In this sample, this clone turned up once. The chain employs TRBV28 and TRBJ1-1; perhaps TRBD1 as D (5 bases). Germline assignment: CDR1 MDHEN and CDR2 SYDVKM. V lost 6 bases and J lost 8, with 10 bases in between. This CDR3 has 11 residues. Here the CDR3 DNA reads TGTGCCAGCAGAGGGGCACTGGAAGCTTTCTTT. Amino acids: CASRGALEAFF.

The rearrangement joins TRBV9 to TRBJ1-4; possible D gene TRBD1, 6 bases. The germline V and J ends were trimmed by 1 base and 4 bases, with 8 bases remaining between them. CDR3 size: 14 residues. CDR1 and CDR2 from the germline V gene are SGDLS and YYNGEE. The CDR3 DNA is TGTGCCAGCAGCGTATCAGGGGATAATGAAAAACTGTTTTTT. Amino acid sequence: CASSVSGDNEKLFF.

The chain couples TRBV15 to TRBJ1-5; perhaps TRBD1 as D (5 bases). In germline, CDR1 is LNHNV, CDR2 YYDKDF (reference sequence). The germline V and J ends were trimmed by 2 bases and 1 base, with 9 bases remaining between them. The CDR3 consists of 15 residues. This CDR3 is CATSRKQGSNQPQHF. CDR3 coding DNA: TGTGCCACCAGCAGAAAGCAGGGCAGCAATCAGCCCCAGCATTTT.

This sequence joins TRBV5-1 and TRBJ1-6; D unclear. Trimming shortened V by 0 bases and J by 4 bases, and 8 bases separated the two germline ends. Germline CDR1 is SGHRS and CDR2 is YFSETQ. The CDR3 consists of 15 residues. This CDR3 reads CASSLDTGYNSPLHF. The CDR3 DNA sequence: TGCGCCAGCAGCTTGGATACGGGTTATAATTCACCCCTCCACTTT.

This clone was counted a few times. The V call is TRBV4-3, the J call TRBJ2-1, with TRBD2 matching 8 bases. Germline CDR1 reads LGHNA; CDR2 reads YSLEER. J was trimmed by 3 bases and V by 0 bases; bases with no gene match: 4. This CDR3 contains 16 residues. The CDR3 DNA follows: TGCGCCAGCAGCCAAGACACTAGCGGATTCTACAATGAGCAGTTCTTC. Its translation: CASSQDTSGFYNEQFF.

This rearrangement joins TRBV10-3 to TRBJ1-1; possibly TRBD1 for D (6 bases). Germline lookup yields CDR1 ENHRY and CDR2 SYGVKD. The CDR3 is made up of 15 amino acids. Deletions cut 7 bases from V and 5 bases from J, with 20 bases between. The CDR3 DNA sequence: TGTGCCATCACCCCCGTGGGGGGGCTGGGGACTGAAGCTTTCTTT. It is translated as CAITPVGGLGTEAFF.

The chain combines TRBV5-1 with TRBJ1-1; D call uncertain. The CDR3 runs to 19 residues. CDR1 is SGHRS and CDR2 is YFSETQ in the germline V gene. Trimming removed 0 bases from V and 5 bases from J, with 26 bases in between. CDR3 sequence: CASSLESIFAGYAGTEAFF. As DNA, the CDR3 is TGCGCCAGCAGCTTGGAGAGTATCTTCGCCGGTTACGCGGGGACTGAAGCTTTCTTT.

The chain carries TRBV5-6 and TRBJ2-3, with TRBD1 as a possible D gene (5 bases). CDR3 length: 15 residues. V lost 3 bases, J lost 1 base, and 12 bases lay in between. From germline, CDR1 is SGHDT and CDR2 YYEEEE. The CDR3 DNA sequence: TGTGCCAGCAGCTCTGACAGCGAGGGCACAGATACGCAGTATTTT. It is translated as CASSSDSEGTDTQYF.